The rows below give T cell receptor beta chains drawn from one sample of a study of radiotherapy plus CTLA-4 blockade in lung cancer. Sequenced by immunoSEQ multiplex PCR; TCRdb stores in-frame clones only, minus some. Here the sample spans 70,000 to 90,000 clones, under 85% being singletons. This specimen was peripheral blood, taken from a patient treated with radiotherapy plus ipilimumab. Receptors originate from a human donor with non-small cell lung cancer who had stable disease on radiotherapy plus ipilimumab. Both conserved end residues are part of each CDR3.

CDR3 protein: CASSLDRWTEAFF
V gene: TRBV7-3

CDR3 protein: CASSGGISGANVLTF
V gene: TRBV6-5

CDR3 protein: CASSFGQRTDTQYF
V gene: TRBV11-3

CDR3 protein: CASSVGVGSYEQYF
V gene: TRBV9

CDR3 protein: CASSLVWRDYNEQFF
V gene: TRBV7-2

CDR3 protein: CASSPLSRDNNYGYTF
V gene: TRBV18

CDR3 protein: CASSSGYNEQFF
V gene: TRBV10-1

CDR3 protein: CASSQDPSGGPLNEQFF
V gene: TRBV4-2

CDR3 protein: CASSEVGLNTDTQYF
V gene: TRBV2

CDR3 protein: CASSEARNEQFF
V gene: TRBV2

CDR3 protein: CASTPLAEAGEQYF
V gene: TRBV9

CDR3 protein: CAWSPKGQGTDRYEQYF
V gene: TRBV30

CDR3 protein: CASSQASPPGPWRGMNTEAFF
V gene: TRBV4-1

CDR3 protein: CASGLQGGTDTQYF
V gene: TRBV28

CDR3 protein: CASSYLPRTETYEQYF
V gene: TRBV6-5

CDR3 protein: CAWRSRDRGYEQYF
V gene: TRBV30

CDR3 protein: CASSFTGQGNTEAFF
V gene: TRBV7-8

CDR3 protein: CASSPRGGLNTEAFF
V gene: TRBV7-9

CDR3 protein: CASSGGGFGWQPQHF
V gene: TRBV7-2

CDR3 protein: CASWGTVRASYEQYF
V gene: TRBV28